What follows is one TCR beta chain and its context. Its target is unknown. The data derive from a study of CD8 T cells in ankylosing spondylitis. Study results and caveats: Certain motif variants had earlier appeared in reactive arthritis synovial fluid and blood. One TCR beta motif, made up of under ten highly homologous variants, appeared characteristic of ankylosing spondylitis blood. Those disease-linked clones were CD8+; they were also relatively rare in peripheral blood. Researchers reportedly found disease-linked clones significantly enriched in matched ankylosing spondylitis synovial fluid.

The CDR3 spans 16 residues. The germline gives CDR1 SGHRS, CDR2 YFSETQ. V lost 5 bases to trimming and J lost 3 bases, with 20 bases between them. Quantitative 5'-RACE with molecular barcodes generated TCR beta libraries. A single record per CDR3 protein comes from TCRdb applying MiXCR to the 5' RACE reads. Of about 450,000 distinct CDR3 sequences detected, roughly 26% appear once; the ten largest clones hold roughly 0.9%. The sequence derives from a male donor with ankylosing spondylitis. This chain connects TRBV5-1 to TRBJ1-1, with a tentative D call TRBD1 (5 bases). The sample comprised blood, either unsorted or a sorted T cell fraction (not recorded which). The DNA for the CDR3 is TGCGCCAGCAGGAGGAGCCAGGGTGGATTACACACTGAAGCTTTCTTT. As protein: CASRRSQGGLHTEAFF. The variable domain in full, completed from reference TRBV5-1 and TRBJ1-1, reads KAGVTQTPRYLIKTRGQQVTLSCSPISGHRSVSWYQQTPGQGLQFLFEYFSETQRNKGNFPGRFSGRQFSNSRSEMNVSTLELGDSALYLCASRRSQGGLHTEAFFGQGTRLTVV.